This TCR beta chain was obtained from a study of monozygotic twins with inflammatory bowel disease. A remark on this clonotype: Its antigen is not known.

Germline V gives CDR1 SGHAT, CDR2 FQNNGV. This CDR3 is 14 amino acids long. The study's findings and limits: Results did not support any single strong IBD-associated signal or clonotype. Twin pairs that were concordant did not differ from discordant pairs in repertoire similarity, possibly from limited power.

Donors each gave roughly 2.5 ml of blood. TCRdb re-called the 5' RACE reads and shows each CDR3 protein once, DNA omitted. This table holds about 140,000 distinct CDR3 sequences. The rearrangement links TRBV11-2 to TRBJ1-4. The clonotype was recovered from a human donor with ulcerative colitis or Crohn's disease, or a healthy co-twin of an affected twin (not recorded which). Input material: blood. CDR3 loop: CASSRRYVDEKLFF.